The rows below give T cell receptor beta chains drawn from one sample of a study of CD8+CD57+ T cells in acquired aplastic anemia. TCRdb used MiXCR to reprocess the reads, holding one entry per CDR3 protein. Of approximately 200,000 distinct CDR3 sequences detected, over 60% appear once; the ten largest clones hold around 46%. The sample taken for sequencing was sorted CD4+, CD8+, or CD8+CD57+ T cells (not recorded which) from PBMCs. These receptors all come from a human donor with severe aplastic anemia or a healthy control (not recorded which). CDR3s include the opening cysteine and the closing phenylalanine or tryptophan. Fields, in order: clone size, D gene, V gene, J gene, CDR3 DNA, CDR3 protein. D genes are given only for firm matches. Not all rows give a size; the values are once, few, many and, for expanded clones, a class.

clone size: .
D gene: TRBD2
V gene: TRBV9
J gene: TRBJ2-7
CDR3 DNA: TGTGCCAGCAGCCCCCGGACTAGCTCCTACGAGCAGTACTTC
CDR3 protein: CASSPRTSSYEQYF

clone size: many
D gene: TRBD2
V gene: TRBV6-1
J gene: TRBJ2-1
CDR3 DNA: TGTGCCAGCCTGAGCGGGGGGGATTACAATGAGCAGTTCTTC
CDR3 protein: CASLSGGDYNEQFF

clone size: .
D gene: TRBD1
V gene: TRBV2
J gene: TRBJ2-3
CDR3 DNA: TGCGCCAGCAGACGACGGACAGGGGGGACAGATACGCAGTATTTT
CDR3 protein: CASRRRTGGTDTQYF

clone size: .
D gene: .
V gene: TRBV6-1
J gene: TRBJ1-2
CDR3 DNA: TGTGCCAGCAGTGACTCGCATGGGGGCTACACCTTC
CDR3 protein: CASSDSHGGYTF

clone size: .
D gene: .
V gene: TRBV19
J gene: TRBJ2-1
CDR3 DNA: TGTGCCAGTAGTGCCCGGGTGGCTCCCTACAATGAGCAGTTCTTC
CDR3 protein: CASSARVAPYNEQFF

clone size: .
D gene: TRBD1
V gene: TRBV7-6
J gene: TRBJ1-5
CDR3 DNA: TGTGCCAGCAGCTTAGCCAAGGACAGGGAGCAGCCCCAGCATTTT
CDR3 protein: CASSLAKDREQPQHF

clone size: once
D gene: TRBD2
V gene: TRBV25-1
J gene: TRBJ2-3
CDR3 DNA: TGTGCCAGCAGTGAACTAGCGGGGGCAAATACGCAGTATTTT
CDR3 protein: CASSELAGANTQYF

clone size: .
D gene: .
V gene: TRBV9
J gene: TRBJ1-2
CDR3 DNA: TGTGCCAGCAGCGGAACACGGAACTATGGCTACACCTTC
CDR3 protein: CASSGTRNYGYTF

clone size: many
D gene: .
V gene: TRBV6-5
J gene: TRBJ2-1
CDR3 DNA: TGTGCCAGCAGTTACTTTGGGGGTTCCTACAATGAGCAGTTCTTC
CDR3 protein: CASSYFGGSYNEQFF

clone size: few
D gene: .
V gene: TRBV19
J gene: TRBJ2-5
CDR3 DNA: TGTGCCAGTAGTTCGGGGGGCGCAGAGACCCAGTACTTC
CDR3 protein: CASSSGGAETQYF

clone size: .
D gene: TRBD2
V gene: TRBV20-1
J gene: TRBJ2-7
CDR3 DNA: TGCAGTGCTATAAGACTAGCGGGAGATGGCGAGCAGTACTTC
CDR3 protein: CSAIRLAGDGEQYF

clone size: .
D gene: .
V gene: TRBV19
J gene: TRBJ2-7
CDR3 DNA: TGTGCCTGTAGTCCCTCAGGAGGGGGCGCCTACGAGCAGTACTTC
CDR3 protein: CACSPSGGGAYEQYF